This T cell receptor beta chain was observed in a study of human T cells and chemical hapten exposure. Whole-study context: Patients additionally received therapeutic doses of diphenylcyclopropenone on the scalp once a week, and this continued throughout the roughly 25-week study. Notes on the study in general: Sensitizing to DPC left TCRs with a frequency above 1 in 1000 unaltered.

Germline V lookup: CDR1 SNHLY, CDR2 FYNNEI. The CDR3 loop spans 16 amino acids. V shed 6 bases, J shed 6 bases, and the junction held 11 bases outside the gene matches. Original analysis: Across samples, TCR counts had a median of roughly 91,000 and ranged from roughly 23,224 to 690,600. TCRdb fed the RACE reads into MiXCR, producing one record per CDR3 protein. The authors' filters were not applied to this entry. The table has roughly 200,000 distinct CDR3 sequences, about 20% seen once. For this clonotype: The antigen is not known. The missing conserved phenylalanine or tryptophan at the end of this CDR3 makes a read error likely.

This sample's time point: patch test 1, 2 weeks after DPC sensitization. Sample treatment: therapeutic diphenylcyclopropenone sensitization with weekly scalp DPC. The clonotype was recovered from a woman in her 50s with alopecia areata. Some clones in this sample may be carry-over from other donors' samples. This rearrangement joins TRBV2 to TRBJ1-4; TRBD1 aligns across 9 bases. The sequences come from whole blood, collected in connection with sensitization to the hapten diphenylcyclopropenone (DPC). This CDR3 is CASSGQGQGVDEKLFS. The CDR3 DNA is TGTGCCAGCAGCGGACAGGGGCAGGGGGTAGATGAAAAACTGTTTTCT.